This TCR beta chain was sequenced for a study of blood T cell repertoires in COVID-19. Overall study context: Nucleic acid was either cDNA or gDNA, and it came from T cells, B-cell-depleted T cells, or PBMCs.

Original processing notes: Reference gene primer amplification yielded estimated nucleated cell counts. Sequenced by immunoSEQ multiplex PCR; TCRdb stores in-frame clones only, minus some. V and J calls and clone size are as listed in that table; D and trimming were resolved from the DNA. This repertoire shows 130,000 to 150,000 clones, 75% to 90% found once; its top ten account for 13%. The CDR3 is made up of 15 amino acids. Germline V CDR1 and CDR2: SGHTA, FQGNSA. The junction had 9 bases not matched to a gene; V was cut back by 5 bases and J by 3 bases. Seattle patients were enrolled during active infection and followed longitudinally.

The TCR originated in a man in his late teens or twenties with COVID-19, enrolled during active disease. The specimen sequenced was peripheral blood. The chain uses TRBV7-2 and TRBJ1-2, with 7 bases matching TRBD1. CDR3 in DNA: TGTGCCAGCAGCCGCGACAGGGACATGGACTATGGCTACACCTTC. It codes for CASSRDRDMDYGYTF.